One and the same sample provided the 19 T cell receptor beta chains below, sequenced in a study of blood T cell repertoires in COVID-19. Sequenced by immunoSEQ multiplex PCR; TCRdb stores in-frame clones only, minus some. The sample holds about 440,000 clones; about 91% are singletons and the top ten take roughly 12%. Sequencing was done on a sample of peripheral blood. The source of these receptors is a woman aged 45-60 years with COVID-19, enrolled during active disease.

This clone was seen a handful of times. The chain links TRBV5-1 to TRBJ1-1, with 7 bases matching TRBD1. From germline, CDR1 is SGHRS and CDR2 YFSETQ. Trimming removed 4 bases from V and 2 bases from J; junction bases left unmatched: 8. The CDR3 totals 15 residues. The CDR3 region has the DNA TGCGCCAGCAGCAATCGACAGGGACGCAACACTGAAGCTTTCTTT. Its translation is CASSNRQGRNTEAFF. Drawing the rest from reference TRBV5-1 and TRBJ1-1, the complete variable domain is KAGVTQTPRYLIKTRGQQVTLSCSPISGHRSVSWYQQTPGQGLQFLFEYFSETQRNKGNFPGRFSGRQFSNSRSEMNVSTLELGDSALYLCASSNRQGRNTEAFFGQGTRLTVV.

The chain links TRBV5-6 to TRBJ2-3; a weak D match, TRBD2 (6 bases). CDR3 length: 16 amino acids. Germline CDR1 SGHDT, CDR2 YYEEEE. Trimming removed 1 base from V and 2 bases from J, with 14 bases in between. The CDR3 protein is CASSLIGAGFTDTQYF. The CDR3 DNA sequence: TGTGCCAGCAGCTTGATAGGAGCGGGCTTCACAGATACGCAGTATTTT.

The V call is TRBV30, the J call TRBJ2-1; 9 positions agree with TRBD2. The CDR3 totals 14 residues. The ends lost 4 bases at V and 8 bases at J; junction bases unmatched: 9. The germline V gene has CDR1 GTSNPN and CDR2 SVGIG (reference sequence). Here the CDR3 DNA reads TGTGCCTGGACTATCGAGCGGGGGGATCATGAGCAGTTCTTC. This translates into CAWTIERGDHEQFF.

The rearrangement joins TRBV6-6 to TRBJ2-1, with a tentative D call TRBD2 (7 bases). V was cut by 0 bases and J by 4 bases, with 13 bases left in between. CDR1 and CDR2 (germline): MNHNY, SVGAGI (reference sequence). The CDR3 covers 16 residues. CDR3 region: CASSYSGGALYNEQFF. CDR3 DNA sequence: TGTGCCAGCAGTTACTCTGGGGGGGCCTTATACAATGAGCAGTTCTTC.

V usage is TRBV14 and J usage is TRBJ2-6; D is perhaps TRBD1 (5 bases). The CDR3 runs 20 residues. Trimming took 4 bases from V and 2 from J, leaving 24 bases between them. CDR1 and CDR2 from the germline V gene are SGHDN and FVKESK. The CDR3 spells CASSLPGYAALVTGANVLTF. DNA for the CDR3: TGTGCCAGCAGCCTACCAGGGTACGCCGCTCTTGTTACTGGGGCCAACGTCCTGACTTTC.

The DNA of the CDR3 is TGTGCCAGCAAAGGGGGAGATACGCAGTATTTT. It specifies CASKGGDTQYF. The chain couples TRBV2 to TRBJ2-3; D might be TRBD1 (6 bases). There are 11 residues in the CDR3. V was shortened by 7 bases and J by 5 bases, with 7 bases between the two germline ends. CDR1 is SNHLY and CDR2 is FYNNEI in the germline V gene.

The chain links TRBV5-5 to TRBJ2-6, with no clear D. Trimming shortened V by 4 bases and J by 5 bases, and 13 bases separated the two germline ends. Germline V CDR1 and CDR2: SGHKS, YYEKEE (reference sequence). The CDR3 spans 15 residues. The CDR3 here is CASSLWADRANVLTF. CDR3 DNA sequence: TGTGCCAGCAGCCTGTGGGCCGATAGGGCCAACGTCCTGACTTTC. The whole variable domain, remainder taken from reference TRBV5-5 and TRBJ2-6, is DAGVTQSPTHLIKTRGQQVTLRCSPISGHKSVSWYQQVLGQGPQFIFQYYEKEERGRGNFPDRFSARQFPNYSSELNVNALLLGDSALYLCASSLWADRANVLTFGAGSRLTVL.

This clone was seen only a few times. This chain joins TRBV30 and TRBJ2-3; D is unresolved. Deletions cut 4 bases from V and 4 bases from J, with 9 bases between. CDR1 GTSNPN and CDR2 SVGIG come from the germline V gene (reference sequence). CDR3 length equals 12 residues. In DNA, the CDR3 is TGTGCCTGGACCAGTTTCGCAGATACGCAGTATTTT. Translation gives CAWTSFADTQYF.

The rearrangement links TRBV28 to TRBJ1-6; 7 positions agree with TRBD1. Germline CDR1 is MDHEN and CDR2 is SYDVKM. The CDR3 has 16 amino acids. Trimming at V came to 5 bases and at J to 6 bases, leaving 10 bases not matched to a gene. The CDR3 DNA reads TGTGCCAGCAGTACCTACAGGGGAAATGGTAATTCACCCCTCCACTTT. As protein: CASSTYRGNGNSPLHF.

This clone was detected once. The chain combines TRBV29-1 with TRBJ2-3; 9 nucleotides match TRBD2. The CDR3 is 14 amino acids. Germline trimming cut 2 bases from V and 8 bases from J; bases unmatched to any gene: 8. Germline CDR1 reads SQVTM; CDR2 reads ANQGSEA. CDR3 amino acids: CSVEPAGGPGTQYF. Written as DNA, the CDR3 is TGCAGCGTTGAACCTGCGGGGGGGCCCGGTACGCAGTATTTT.

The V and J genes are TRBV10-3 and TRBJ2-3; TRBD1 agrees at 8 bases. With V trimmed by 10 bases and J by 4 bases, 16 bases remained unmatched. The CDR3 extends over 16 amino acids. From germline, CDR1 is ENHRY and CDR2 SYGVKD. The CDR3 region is CATKALDREGPDTQYF. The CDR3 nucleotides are TGTGCCACCAAGGCCCTGGACAGGGAAGGGCCAGATACGCAGTATTTT.

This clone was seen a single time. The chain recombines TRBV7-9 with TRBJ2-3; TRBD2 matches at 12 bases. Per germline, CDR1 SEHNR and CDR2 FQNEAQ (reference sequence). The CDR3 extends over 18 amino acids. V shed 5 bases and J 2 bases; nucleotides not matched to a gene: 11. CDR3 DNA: TGTGCCAGCAGCCGTCCGATGACTAGCGGGGGAAACACAGATACGCAGTATTTT. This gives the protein CASSRPMTSGGNTDTQYF.

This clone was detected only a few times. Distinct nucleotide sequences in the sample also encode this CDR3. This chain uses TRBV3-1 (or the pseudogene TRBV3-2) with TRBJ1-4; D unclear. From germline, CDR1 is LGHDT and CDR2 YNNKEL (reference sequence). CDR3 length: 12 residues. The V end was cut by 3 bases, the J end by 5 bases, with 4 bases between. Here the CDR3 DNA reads TGTGCCAGCAGCCATCAAAATGAAAAACTGTTTTTT. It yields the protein CASSHQNEKLFF.

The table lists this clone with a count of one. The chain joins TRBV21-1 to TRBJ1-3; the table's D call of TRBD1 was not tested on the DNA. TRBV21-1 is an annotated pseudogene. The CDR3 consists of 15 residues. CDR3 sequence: CASSDRATSGNTIYF. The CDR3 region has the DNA TGTGCCAGCAGTGACAGGGCTACCTCTGGAAACACCATATATTTT.

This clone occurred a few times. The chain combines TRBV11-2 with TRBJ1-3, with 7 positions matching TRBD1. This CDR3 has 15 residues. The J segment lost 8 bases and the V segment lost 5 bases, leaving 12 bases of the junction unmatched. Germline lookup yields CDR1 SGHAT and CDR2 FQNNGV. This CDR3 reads CASSIQGGSKDTIYF. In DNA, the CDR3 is TGTGCCAGCAGCATCCAAGGGGGCTCGAAGGACACCATATATTTT.

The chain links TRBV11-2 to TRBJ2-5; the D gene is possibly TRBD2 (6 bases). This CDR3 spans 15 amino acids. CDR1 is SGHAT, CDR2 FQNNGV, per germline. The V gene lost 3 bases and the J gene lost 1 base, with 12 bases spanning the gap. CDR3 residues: CASSFRGTFQETQYF. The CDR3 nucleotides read TGTGCCAGCAGCTTCCGGGGGACCTTCCAAGAGACCCAGTACTTC.

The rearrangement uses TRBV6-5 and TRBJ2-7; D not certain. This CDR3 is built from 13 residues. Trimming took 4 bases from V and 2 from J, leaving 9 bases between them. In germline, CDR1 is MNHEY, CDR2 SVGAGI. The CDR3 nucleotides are TGTGCCAGCAGTTCCCCCGCAGCCTACGAGCAGTACTTC. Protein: CASSSPAAYEQYF.

CDR3 DNA sequence: TGTGCCAGCAGCTTAGGCGCCACACAGGGGGACACTGAAGCTTTCTTT. Protein product: CASSLGATQGDTEAFF. The V and J genes are TRBV13 and TRBJ1-1; 8 nucleotides line up with TRBD1. The CDR3 is made up of 16 amino acids. After removal of 0 bases from V and 3 bases from J, the junction contained 6 bases not matched to a gene. The germline V gene has CDR1 PRHDT and CDR2 FYEKMQ (reference sequence).

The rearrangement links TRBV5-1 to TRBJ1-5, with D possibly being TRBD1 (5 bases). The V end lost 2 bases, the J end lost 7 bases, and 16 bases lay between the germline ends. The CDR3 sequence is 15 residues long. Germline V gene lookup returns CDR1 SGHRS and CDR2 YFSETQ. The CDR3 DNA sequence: TGCGCCAGCAGCTTCGGGGAGGGGAGAGGGCAGCCCCAGCATTTT. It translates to CASSFGEGRGQPQHF.